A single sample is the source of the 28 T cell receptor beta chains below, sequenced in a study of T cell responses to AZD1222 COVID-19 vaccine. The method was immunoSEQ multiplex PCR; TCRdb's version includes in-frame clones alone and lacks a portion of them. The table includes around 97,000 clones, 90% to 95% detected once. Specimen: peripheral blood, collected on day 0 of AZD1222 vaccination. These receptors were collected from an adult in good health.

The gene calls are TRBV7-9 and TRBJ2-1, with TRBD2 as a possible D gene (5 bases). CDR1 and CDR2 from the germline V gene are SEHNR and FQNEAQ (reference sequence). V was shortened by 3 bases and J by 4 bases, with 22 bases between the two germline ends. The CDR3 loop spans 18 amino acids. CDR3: CASSLGSRATGIYNEQFF. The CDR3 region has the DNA TGTGCCAGCAGCTTGGGGAGTCGGGCTACGGGGATTTACAATGAGCAGTTCTTC.

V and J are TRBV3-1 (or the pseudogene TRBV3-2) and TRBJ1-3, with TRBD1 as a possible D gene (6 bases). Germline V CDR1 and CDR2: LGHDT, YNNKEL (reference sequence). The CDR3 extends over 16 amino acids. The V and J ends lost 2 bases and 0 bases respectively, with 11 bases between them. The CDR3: CASSQFYRDSGNTIYF. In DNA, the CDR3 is TGTGCCAGCAGCCAATTCTACAGGGACTCTGGAAACACCATATATTTT.

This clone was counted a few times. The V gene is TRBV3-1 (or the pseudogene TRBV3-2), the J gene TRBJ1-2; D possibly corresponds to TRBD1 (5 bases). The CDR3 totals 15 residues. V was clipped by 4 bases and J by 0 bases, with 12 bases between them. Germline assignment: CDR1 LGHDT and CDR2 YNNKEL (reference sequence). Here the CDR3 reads CASSPFGGSNYGYTF. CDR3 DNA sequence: TGTGCCAGCAGCCCTTTCGGGGGATCTAACTATGGCTACACCTTC.

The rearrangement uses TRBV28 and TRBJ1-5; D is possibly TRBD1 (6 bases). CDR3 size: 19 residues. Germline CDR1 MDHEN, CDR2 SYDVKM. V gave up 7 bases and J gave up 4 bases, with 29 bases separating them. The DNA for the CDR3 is TGTGCCAGCACCCTATACCCCCAACTGATTGACAGGACAAATCAGCCCCAGCATTTT. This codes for CASTLYPQLIDRTNQPQHF.

CDR3 in amino acids: CASSQTGRETQYF. DNA for the CDR3: TGTGCCAGCAGCCAAACAGGGCGAGAGACCCAGTACTTC. This chain joins TRBV3-1 (or the pseudogene TRBV3-2) and TRBJ2-5; D may be TRBD1 (6 bases). Trimming pared 2 bases from V and 4 bases from J, leaving 8 bases between. The germline V gene encodes CDR1 LGHDT and CDR2 YNNKEL (reference sequence). The CDR3 loop spans 13 amino acids.

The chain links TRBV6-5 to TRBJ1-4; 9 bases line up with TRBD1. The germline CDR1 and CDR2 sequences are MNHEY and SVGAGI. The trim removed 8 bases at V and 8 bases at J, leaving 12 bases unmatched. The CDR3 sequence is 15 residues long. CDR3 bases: TGTGCCAGCGGGAAGTTGGGGACAGGGAACGAAAAACTGTTTTTT. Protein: CASGKLGTGNEKLFF.

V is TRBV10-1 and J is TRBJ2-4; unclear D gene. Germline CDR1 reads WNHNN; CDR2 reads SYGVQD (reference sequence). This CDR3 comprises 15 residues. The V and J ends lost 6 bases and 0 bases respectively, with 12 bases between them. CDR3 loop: CASSPAGLAKNIQYF. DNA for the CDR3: TGCGCCAGCAGCCCTGCCGGCCTAGCCAAAAACATTCAGTACTTC.

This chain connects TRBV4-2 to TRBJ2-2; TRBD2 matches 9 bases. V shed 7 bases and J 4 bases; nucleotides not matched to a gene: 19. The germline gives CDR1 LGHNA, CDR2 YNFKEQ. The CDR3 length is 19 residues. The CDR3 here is CASTSGLGAGGPSTGELFF. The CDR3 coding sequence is TGTGCCAGCACCTCGGGATTGGGAGCGGGAGGTCCCTCCACCGGGGAGCTGTTTTTT.

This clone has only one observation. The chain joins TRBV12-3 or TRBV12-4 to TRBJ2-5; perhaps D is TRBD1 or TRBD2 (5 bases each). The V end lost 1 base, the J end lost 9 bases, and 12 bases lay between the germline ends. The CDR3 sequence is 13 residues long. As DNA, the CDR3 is TGTGCCAGCAGTTTAGGGGACCGACTTCCCCAGTACTTC. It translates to CASSLGDRLPQYF.

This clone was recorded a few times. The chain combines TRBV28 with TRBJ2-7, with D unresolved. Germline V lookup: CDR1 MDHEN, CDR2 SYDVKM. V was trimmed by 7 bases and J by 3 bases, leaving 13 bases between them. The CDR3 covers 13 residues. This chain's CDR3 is CASTYNTIYEQYF. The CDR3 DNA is TGTGCCAGCACCTACAATACAATCTACGAGCAGTACTTC. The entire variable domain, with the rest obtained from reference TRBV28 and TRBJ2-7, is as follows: DVKVTQSSRYLVKRTGEKVFLECVQDMDHENMFWYRQDPGLGLRLIYFSYDVKMKEKGDIPEGYSVSREKKERFSLILESASTNQTSMYLCASTYNTIYEQYFGPGTRLTVT.

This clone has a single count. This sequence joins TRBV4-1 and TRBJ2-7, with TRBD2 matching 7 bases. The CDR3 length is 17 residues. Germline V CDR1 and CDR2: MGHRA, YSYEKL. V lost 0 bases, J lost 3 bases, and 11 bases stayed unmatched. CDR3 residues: CASSQESREGPRYEQYF. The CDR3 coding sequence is TGCGCCAGCAGCCAAGAATCGAGGGAGGGCCCCCGCTACGAGCAGTACTTC.

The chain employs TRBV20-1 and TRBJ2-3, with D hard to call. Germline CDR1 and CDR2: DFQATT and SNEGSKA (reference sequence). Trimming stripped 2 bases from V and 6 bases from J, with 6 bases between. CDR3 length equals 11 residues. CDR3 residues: CSARKSDTQYF. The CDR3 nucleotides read TGCAGTGCTAGAAAGAGCGATACGCAGTATTTT.

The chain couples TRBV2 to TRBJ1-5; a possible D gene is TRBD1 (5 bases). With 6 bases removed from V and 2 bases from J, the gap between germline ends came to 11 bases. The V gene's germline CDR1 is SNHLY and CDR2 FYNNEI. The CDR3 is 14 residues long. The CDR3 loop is CASSLQEGNQPQHF. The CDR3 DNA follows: TGTGCCAGCAGCCTACAGGAGGGCAATCAGCCCCAGCATTTT.

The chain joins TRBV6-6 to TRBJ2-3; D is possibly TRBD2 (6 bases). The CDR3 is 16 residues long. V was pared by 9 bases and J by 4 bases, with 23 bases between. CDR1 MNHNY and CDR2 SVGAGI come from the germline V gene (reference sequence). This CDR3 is CASRRVRNPSPDTQYF. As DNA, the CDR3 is TGTGCCAGTCGGAGGGTTCGGAATCCCTCTCCAGATACGCAGTATTTT.

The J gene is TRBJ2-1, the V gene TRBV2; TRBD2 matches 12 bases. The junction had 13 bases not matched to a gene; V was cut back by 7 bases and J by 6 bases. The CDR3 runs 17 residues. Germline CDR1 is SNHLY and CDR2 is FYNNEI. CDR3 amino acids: CASKVWTSGIGGNEQFF. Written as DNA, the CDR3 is TGTGCCAGCAAGGTTTGGACTAGCGGGATTGGGGGCAATGAGCAGTTCTTC. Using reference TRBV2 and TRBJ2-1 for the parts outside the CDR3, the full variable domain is EPEVTQTPSHQVTQMGQEVILRCVPISNHLYFYWYRQILGQKVEFLVSFYNNEISEKSEIFDDQFSVERPDGSNFTLKIRSTKLEDSAMYFCASKVWTSGIGGNEQFFGPGTRLTVL.

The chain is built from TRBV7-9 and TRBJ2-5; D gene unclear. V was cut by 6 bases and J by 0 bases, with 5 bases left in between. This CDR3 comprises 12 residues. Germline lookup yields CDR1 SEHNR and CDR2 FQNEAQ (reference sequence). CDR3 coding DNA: TGTGCCAGCAGTTGGAACCAAGAGACCCAGTACTTC. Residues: CASSWNQETQYF.

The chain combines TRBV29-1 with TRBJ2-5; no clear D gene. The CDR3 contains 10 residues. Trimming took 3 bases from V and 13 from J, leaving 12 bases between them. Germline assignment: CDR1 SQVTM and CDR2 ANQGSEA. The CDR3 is CSVEVARRYF. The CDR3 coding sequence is TGCAGCGTTGAGGTAGCCCGGCGGTACTTC.

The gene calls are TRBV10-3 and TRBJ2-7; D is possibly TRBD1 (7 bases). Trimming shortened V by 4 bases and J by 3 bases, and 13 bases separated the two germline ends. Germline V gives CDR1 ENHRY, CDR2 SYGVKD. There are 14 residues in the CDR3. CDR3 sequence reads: CAISGQGGFYEQYF. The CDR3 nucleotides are TGTGCCATCAGTGGGCAGGGGGGTTTCTACGAGCAGTACTTC.

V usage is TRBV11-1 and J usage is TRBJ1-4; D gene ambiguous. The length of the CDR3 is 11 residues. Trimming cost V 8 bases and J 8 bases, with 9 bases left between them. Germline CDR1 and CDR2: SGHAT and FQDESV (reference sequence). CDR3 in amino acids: CASSPGEKLFF. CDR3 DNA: TGTGCCAGCTCCCCCGGAGAAAAACTGTTTTTT.

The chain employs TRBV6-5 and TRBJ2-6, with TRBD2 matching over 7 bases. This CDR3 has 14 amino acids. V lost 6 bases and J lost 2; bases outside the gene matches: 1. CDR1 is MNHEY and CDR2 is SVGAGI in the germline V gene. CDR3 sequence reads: CASRAGAGANVLTF. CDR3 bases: TGTGCCAGCAGGGCGGGGGCTGGGGCCAACGTCCTGACTTTC.

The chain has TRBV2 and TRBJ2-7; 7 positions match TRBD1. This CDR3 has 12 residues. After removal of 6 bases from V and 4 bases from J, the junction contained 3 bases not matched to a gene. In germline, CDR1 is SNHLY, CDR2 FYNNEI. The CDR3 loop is CASSVTGYEQYF. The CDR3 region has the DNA TGTGCCAGCAGCGTGACAGGGTACGAGCAGTACTTC.

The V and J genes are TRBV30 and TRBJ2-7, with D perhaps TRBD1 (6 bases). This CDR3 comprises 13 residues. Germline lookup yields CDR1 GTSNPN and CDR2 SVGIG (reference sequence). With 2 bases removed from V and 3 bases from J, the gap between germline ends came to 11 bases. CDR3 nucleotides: TGTGCCTGGAGTATGTTAGGGGGCTACGAGCAGTACTTC. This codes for CAWSMLGGYEQYF.

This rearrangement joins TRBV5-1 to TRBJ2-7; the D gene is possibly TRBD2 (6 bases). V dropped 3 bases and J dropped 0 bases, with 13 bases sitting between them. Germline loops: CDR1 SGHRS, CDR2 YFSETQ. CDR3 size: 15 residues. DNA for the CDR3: TGCGCCAGCAGCTGGCGAACCGGGAGCTCCTACGAGCAGTACTTC. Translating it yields CASSWRTGSSYEQYF.

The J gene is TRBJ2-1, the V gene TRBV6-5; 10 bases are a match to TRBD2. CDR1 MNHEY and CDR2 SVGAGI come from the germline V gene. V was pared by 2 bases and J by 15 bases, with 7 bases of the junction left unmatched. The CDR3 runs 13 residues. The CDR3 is CASSYASGGGPFF. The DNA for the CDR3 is TGTGCCAGCAGTTACGCTAGCGGGGGAGGCCCGTTCTTC.

This CDR3 reads CASSQMRNTEAFF. The CDR3 region has the DNA TGTGCCAGCAGCCAGATGCGGAACACTGAAGCTTTCTTT. The rearrangement uses TRBV6-5 and TRBJ1-1; no definite D call. Germline lookup yields CDR1 MNHEY and CDR2 SVGAGI. The V end was cut by 6 bases, the J end by 1 base, with 9 bases between. This CDR3 region has 13 residues.

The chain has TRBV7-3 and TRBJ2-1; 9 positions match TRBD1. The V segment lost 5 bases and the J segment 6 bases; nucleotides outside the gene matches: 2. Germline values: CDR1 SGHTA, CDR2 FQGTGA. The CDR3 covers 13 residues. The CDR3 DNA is TGTGCCAGCAGCCCGACAGGGGGCAATGAGCAGTTCTTC. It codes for CASSPTGGNEQFF.

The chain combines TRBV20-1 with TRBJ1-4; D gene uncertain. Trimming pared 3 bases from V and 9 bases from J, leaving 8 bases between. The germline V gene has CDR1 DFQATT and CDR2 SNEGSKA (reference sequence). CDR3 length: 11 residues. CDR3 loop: CSARPGQKLFF. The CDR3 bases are TGCAGTGCTAGGCCGGGTCAAAAACTGTTTTTT.

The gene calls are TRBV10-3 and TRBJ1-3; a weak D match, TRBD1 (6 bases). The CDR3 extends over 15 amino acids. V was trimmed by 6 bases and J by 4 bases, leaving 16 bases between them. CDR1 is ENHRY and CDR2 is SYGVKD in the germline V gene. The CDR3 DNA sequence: TGTGCCATCAGCGATCAGGGGAGGCGAGGAAACACCATATATTTT. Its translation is CAISDQGRRGNTIYF.